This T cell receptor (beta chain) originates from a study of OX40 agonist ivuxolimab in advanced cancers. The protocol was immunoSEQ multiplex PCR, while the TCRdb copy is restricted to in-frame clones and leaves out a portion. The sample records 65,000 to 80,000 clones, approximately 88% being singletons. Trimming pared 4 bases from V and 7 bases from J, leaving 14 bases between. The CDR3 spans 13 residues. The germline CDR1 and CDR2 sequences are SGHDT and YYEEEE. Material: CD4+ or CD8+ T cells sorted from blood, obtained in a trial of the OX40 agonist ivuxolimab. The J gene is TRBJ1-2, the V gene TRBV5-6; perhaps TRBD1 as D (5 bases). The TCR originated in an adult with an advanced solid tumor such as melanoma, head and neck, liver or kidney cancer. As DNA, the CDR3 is TGTGCCAGCAGCCAGGGACGGCTGCTTGGCTACACCTTC. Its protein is CASSQGRLLGYTF.